These 30 T cell receptor beta chains came from one sample sequenced in a study of T cells after yellow fever vaccination. Using its own MiXCR run on the 5' RACE reads, TCRdb lists one record per CDR3 protein. The top ten hold 2.5% to 3.5% of the sample, which has 340,000 or so distinct CDR3 sequences, approximately 13% seen once. The specimen was CD4+ T cells sorted from PBMCs, collected 15 days after the yellow fever booster vaccination. Source of these receptors: a man younger than 35 who received the YFV17D yellow fever vaccine.

The chain employs TRBV9 and TRBJ1-2; D gene unclear. Germline V CDR1 and CDR2: SGDLS, YYNGEE. Trimming removed 0 bases from V and 4 bases from J, with 13 bases in between. The CDR3 loop spans 15 amino acids. DNA of the CDR3: TGTGCCAGCAGCGTAGTTGCGGGTAATCTCTATGGCTACACCTTC. This codes for CASSVVAGNLYGYTF.

This clonotype was counted at least ten times. CDR3 amino acids: CASSKNLAGQETQYF. The CDR3 DNA sequence: TGCGCCAGCAGCAAGAACCTAGCGGGACAAGAGACCCAGTACTTC. V gene TRBV5-1 combines with J gene TRBJ2-5; TRBD2 agrees at 9 bases. CDR1 is SGHRS, CDR2 YFSETQ, per germline. This CDR3 is built from 15 residues. Unmatched junction bases numbered 6, after V lost 4 bases and J lost 2 bases.

J is TRBJ1-3 and V is TRBV4-3; weak D call: TRBD1 (5 bases). This CDR3 has 16 amino acids. V was pared by 1 base and J by 0 bases, with 10 bases between. Per the germline V gene, CDR1 is LGHNA and CDR2 is YSLEER. CDR3 protein: CASSQGDGGSGNTIYF. CDR3 in DNA: TGCGCCAGCAGCCAAGGGGATGGGGGCTCTGGAAACACCATATATTTT.

A few counts support this clonotype. J is TRBJ2-3 and V is TRBV10-3; 9 nucleotides align to TRBD1. CDR3 size: 16 residues. Germline CDR1 and CDR2: ENHRY and SYGVKD. J lost 2 bases, V lost 0 bases, and 3 bases had no gene match. The CDR3 nucleotides are TGTGCCATCAGTGAGTCGGGGACAGGGCCCACAGATACGCAGTATTTT. It yields the protein CAISESGTGPTDTQYF.

This clonotype was observed a single time. The chain joins TRBV2 to TRBJ1-2, with D uncertain. Deletions cut 5 bases from V and 7 bases from J, with 20 bases between. CDR1 and CDR2 (germline): SNHLY, FYNNEI. This CDR3 is 15 amino acids long. CDR3 region: CASSLRVSTLSGYTF. For the CDR3, the DNA is TGTGCCAGCAGTTTAAGGGTCTCAACCTTAAGTGGCTACACCTTC.

The rearrangement links TRBV6-5 to TRBJ2-1, with a possible D match to TRBD2 (6 bases). Germline CDR1 reads MNHEY; CDR2 reads SVGAGI. V lost 10 bases, J lost 0 bases, and 19 bases lay in between. This CDR3 contains 16 residues. This CDR3 is CATPGVRRPSYNEQFF. The CDR3 coding sequence is TGTGCCACTCCGGGGGTCCGAAGGCCCTCCTACAATGAGCAGTTCTTC.

This chain connects TRBV19 to TRBJ1-5; D remains unclear. The CDR3 spans 15 residues. V was cut by 6 bases and J by 0 bases, with 12 bases left in between. In germline, CDR1 is LNHDA, CDR2 SQIVND (reference sequence). The CDR3 nucleotides are TGTGCCAGTAGCTACGACGGACTTAGCAATCAGCCCCAGCATTTT. Protein: CASSYDGLSNQPQHF.

The rearrangement uses TRBV19 and TRBJ2-6; D may match TRBD1 or TRBD2 (5 bases each). V lost 5 bases and J lost 0, with 14 bases in between. The CDR3 is 17 residues long. CDR1 is LNHDA and CDR2 is SQIVND in the germline V gene (reference sequence). CDR3 residues: CASSVRGSPSGANVLTF. CDR3 DNA sequence: TGTGCCAGTAGTGTGAGGGGATCCCCCTCTGGGGCCAACGTCCTGACTTTC.

This clonotype was seen at least ten times. The chain recombines TRBV7-8 with TRBJ2-2; TRBD2 might be the D (6 bases). CDR1 SGHVS and CDR2 FQNEAQ come from the germline V gene. The CDR3 is 15 amino acids. With 5 bases removed from V and 7 bases from J, the gap between germline ends came to 17 bases. The CDR3 sequence is CASSRNWGVGGELFF. The CDR3 nucleotides are TGTGCCAGCAGCCGAAATTGGGGGGTCGGCGGGGAGCTGTTTTTT. Full variable domain (outside the CDR3, taken from reference TRBV7-8 and TRBJ2-2): GAGVSQSPRYKVAKRGQDVALRCDPISGHVSLFWYQQALGQGPEFLTYFQNEAQLDKSGLPSDRFFAERPEGSVSTLKIQRTQQEDSAVYLCASSRNWGVGGELFFGEGSRLTVL.

This clonotype was detected only a few times. This chain uses TRBV12-5 with TRBJ2-2, with D possibly being TRBD1 (6 bases). The germline gives CDR1 LGHNT, CDR2 FRNRAP. With 1 base removed from V and 11 bases from J, the gap between germline ends came to 14 bases. There are 14 residues in the CDR3. In DNA form, the CDR3 reads TGTGCTAGTGGTTTGGGACAGGACCGGTTAGAGCTGTTTTTT. The encoded protein is CASGLGQDRLELFF.

This rearrangement joins TRBV12-3 or TRBV12-4 to TRBJ2-5, with D perhaps matching TRBD1 (6 bases). CDR3 length equals 17 residues. The ends were cut back, 6 bases at V and 4 bases at J, with 24 bases in the middle. The CDR3 region is CASSFYREIRTRETQYF. CDR3 DNA: TGTGCCAGCAGCTTTTACAGGGAGATAAGAACCAGAGAGACCCAGTACTTC.

This chain connects TRBV12-3 or TRBV12-4 to TRBJ2-3; D gene ambiguous. The V end lost 3 bases, the J end lost 6 bases, and 10 bases lay between the germline ends. The CDR3 spans 13 residues. This CDR3 reads CASSFSGMDTQYF. For the CDR3, the DNA is TGTGCCAGCAGTTTTTCTGGGATGGATACGCAGTATTTT.

This clonotype was detected many times. The CDR3 protein is CASSQIVSGELFF. CDR3 coding DNA: TGTGCCAGCAGCCAAATAGTATCCGGGGAGCTGTTTTTT. The V gene is TRBV7-2, the J gene TRBJ2-2; D ambiguous. CDR1 is SGHTA and CDR2 is FQGNSA in the germline V gene. V was clipped by 5 bases and J by 6 bases, with 10 bases between them. The CDR3 contains 13 residues.

A single count supports this clonotype. This sequence joins TRBV5-3 and TRBJ2-2; 8 bases are a match to TRBD2. TRBV5-3 is reported as an ORF; its role is uncertain. CDR3 size: 15 residues. V gave up 2 bases and J gave up 0 bases; unmatched junction bases: 0. The CDR3, as DNA: TGTGCCAGAAGCTTAGCGGGGGCGAACACCGGGGAGCTGTTTTTT. Translating it yields CARSLAGANTGELFF.

Only a few counts were recorded for this clonotype. The genes are TRBV6-2 or TRBV6-3 and TRBJ2-1, with TRBD2 identical over 11 bases. The germline CDR1 and CDR2 sequences are MNHEY and SVGEGT. This CDR3 contains 15 residues. With 6 bases clipped from V and 10 bases from J, the junction kept 11 bases outside the gene matches. The CDR3 DNA follows: TGTGCCAGCAGCCTTTCTAGCGGGGGGCCAGGGGAGCAGTTCTTC. It translates to CASSLSSGGPGEQFF.

This clonotype was detected a few times. The chain uses TRBV24-1 and TRBJ1-5; 7 bases are shared with TRBD1. This CDR3 is 11 amino acids long. Germline CDR1 KGHDR, CDR2 SFDVKD. The CDR3 spells CAQTGNQPQHF. CDR3 nucleotides: TGTGCACAGACAGGGAATCAGCCCCAGCATTTT.

V gene TRBV12-3 or TRBV12-4 combines with J gene TRBJ1-6; TRBD1 matches at 7 bases. Trimming at V came to 3 bases and at J to 7 bases, leaving 6 bases not matched to a gene. The CDR3 loop spans 15 amino acids. The CDR3 sequence is CASSFGGGQNSPLHF. The CDR3 DNA reads TGTGCCAGCAGTTTTGGAGGGGGCCAAAATTCACCCCTCCACTTT.

This clonotype turned up a few times. The gene calls are TRBV5-5 and TRBJ1-2; no clear D. In germline, CDR1 is SGHKS, CDR2 YYEKEE (reference sequence). The CDR3 sequence is 12 residues long. V lost 2 bases and J 4 bases, leaving 6 bases between the germline ends. As DNA, the CDR3 is TGTGCCAGCAGCTTAGATATCTATGGCTACACCTTC. This encodes CASSLDIYGYTF.

This clonotype has only a few counts. The chain uses TRBV29-1 and TRBJ1-2; D uncertain. From germline, CDR1 is SQVTM and CDR2 ANQGSEA. The CDR3 consists of 13 residues. V dropped 1 base and J dropped 8 bases, with 14 bases sitting between them. The CDR3 sequence is CSVEAPGLFGYTF. The CDR3, as DNA: TGCAGCGTTGAAGCGCCCGGCCTCTTCGGCTACACCTTC.

This clonotype was seen a handful of times. The gene calls are TRBV7-2 and TRBJ2-4, with 8 bases aligning to TRBD2. The germline gives CDR1 SGHTA, CDR2 FQGNSA. This CDR3 contains 15 residues. Trimming cost V 5 bases and J 3 bases; bases outside gene matches: 6. The CDR3 nucleotides read TGTGCCAGCAGCCCTAAAGCGGGGGTCAAAAACATTCAGTACTTC. Its translation is CASSPKAGVKNIQYF.

This clonotype was counted a few times. The chain combines TRBV18 with TRBJ1-6; weak D call: TRBD1 (6 bases). Germline assignment: CDR1 KGHSH and CDR2 LQKENI. This CDR3 contains 14 residues. V was cut by 3 bases and J by 8 bases, with 11 bases left in between. This CDR3 is CASSPGAAHSPLHF. The CDR3 nucleotides read TGTGCCAGCTCACCGGGGGCCGCCCATTCACCCCTCCACTTT.

This clonotype was seen only a few times. The V gene is TRBV29-1, the J gene TRBJ2-3, with D possibly TRBD1 on 6 matching bases. V was clipped by 4 bases and J by 4 bases, with 9 bases between them. Germline-derived CDR1 and CDR2 are SQVTM and ANQGSEA. This CDR3 spans 12 amino acids. CDR3 in amino acids: CSVGKGADTQYF. The CDR3 DNA sequence: TGCAGCGTTGGGAAGGGGGCAGATACGCAGTATTTT.

The CDR3 spells CASIYGNTGELFF. The DNA of the CDR3 is TGTGCCAGCATCTACGGGAACACCGGGGAGCTGTTTTTT. This sequence joins TRBV7-9 and TRBJ2-2; D not certain. The CDR3 sequence is 13 residues long. Germline CDR1 is SEHNR and CDR2 is FQNEAQ (reference sequence). The V gene lost 7 bases and the J gene lost 1 base, with 7 bases spanning the gap. The whole variable domain, filled in from reference TRBV7-9 and TRBJ2-2, reads DTGVSQNPRHKITKRGQNVTFRCDPISEHNRLYWYRQTLGQGPEFLTYFQNEAQLEKSRLLSDRFSAERPKGSFSTLEIQRTEQGDSAMYLCASIYGNTGELFFGEGSRLTVL.

This clonotype was observed a few times. The genes are TRBV2 and TRBJ1-6; unclear D gene. The CDR3 spans 16 residues. Looked up from germline, CDR1 is SNHLY and CDR2 is FYNNEI. V dropped 5 bases and J dropped 5 bases, with 16 bases sitting between them. CDR3 protein: CASSSRNSGDNSPLHF. The CDR3 bases are TGTGCCAGCAGTTCACGGAATAGTGGCGATAATTCACCCCTCCACTTT.

This clonotype was counted many times. The chain has TRBV5-4 and TRBJ2-2; D gene uncertain. From germline, CDR1 is SGHNT and CDR2 YYREEE (reference sequence). The CDR3 covers 14 residues. V was trimmed by 3 bases and J by 5 bases, leaving 11 bases between them. This CDR3 is CASSSGGRTGELFF. CDR3 bases: TGTGCCAGCAGCTCTGGTGGACGGACCGGGGAGCTGTTTTTT.

This clonotype turned up a few times. V gene TRBV12-3 or TRBV12-4 combines with J gene TRBJ2-3; the match to TRBD1 covers 7 bases. After removal of 1 base from V and 5 bases from J, the junction contained 3 bases not matched to a gene. The CDR3 length is 14 residues. CDR3 bases: TGTGCCAGCAGTTTAGGACAGGGAGAAGATACGCAGTATTTT. It encodes CASSLGQGEDTQYF.

In this sample, this clonotype turned up a few times. The V and J genes are TRBV15 and TRBJ2-5; TRBD2 agrees at 7 bases. The V gene's germline CDR1 is LNHNV and CDR2 YYDKDF (reference sequence). J was trimmed by 0 bases and V by 0 bases; bases with no gene match: 4. This CDR3 spans 16 amino acids. The CDR3 is CATSRDAGTNQETQYF. The CDR3 region has the DNA TGTGCCACCAGCAGAGACGCCGGGACTAACCAAGAGACCCAGTACTTC.

The V and J genes are TRBV12-3 or TRBV12-4 and TRBJ1-2, with unresolved D. CDR3 length: 14 residues. V was trimmed by 6 bases and J by 7 bases, leaving 18 bases between them. CDR3 sequence (DNA): TGTGCCAGCAGCTCCTGGGATTACCGGGGTGGCTACACCTTC. It encodes CASSSWDYRGGYTF.

This rearrangement joins TRBV5-4 to TRBJ2-6, with D hard to call. Trimming removed 1 base at V and 2 bases at J, with 7 bases between. Looked up from germline, CDR1 is SGHNT and CDR2 is YYREEE (reference sequence). The CDR3 runs to 15 residues. The chain's CDR3 is CASSLQPAGANVLTF. CDR3 nucleotide sequence: TGTGCCAGCAGCTTGCAGCCAGCTGGGGCCAACGTCCTGACTTTC.

The rearrangement uses TRBV12-3 or TRBV12-4 and TRBJ2-1; D is perhaps TRBD1 (5 bases). Trimming took off 3 bases at V and 0 bases at J, with 12 bases between the two ends. The CDR3 spans 16 residues. CDR3 protein: CASSFYQGASYNEQFF. CDR3 bases: TGTGCCAGCAGTTTTTATCAGGGCGCCTCCTACAATGAGCAGTTCTTC.